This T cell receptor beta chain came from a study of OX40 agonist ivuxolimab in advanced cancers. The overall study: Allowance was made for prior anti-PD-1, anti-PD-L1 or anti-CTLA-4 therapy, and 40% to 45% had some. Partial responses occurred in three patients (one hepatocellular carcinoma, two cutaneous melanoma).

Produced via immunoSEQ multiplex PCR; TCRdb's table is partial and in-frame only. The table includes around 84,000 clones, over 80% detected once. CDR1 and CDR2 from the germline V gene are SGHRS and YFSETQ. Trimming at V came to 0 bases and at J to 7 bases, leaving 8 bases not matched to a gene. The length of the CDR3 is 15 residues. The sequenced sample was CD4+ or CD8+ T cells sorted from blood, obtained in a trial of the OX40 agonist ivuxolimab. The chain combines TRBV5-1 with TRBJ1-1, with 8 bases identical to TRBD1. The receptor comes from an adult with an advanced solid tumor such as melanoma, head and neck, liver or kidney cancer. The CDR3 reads CASSLATGQGFEAFF. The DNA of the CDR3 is TGCGCCAGCAGCTTGGCCACCGGACAGGGTTTTGAAGCTTTCTTT.